This T cell receptor beta chain was recorded in a study of blood T cell repertoires in COVID-19. In the authors' workflow: Amplified reference gene primers provided the basis for estimating nucleated cell counts. Sequencing was performed with immunoSEQ multiplex PCR; in TCRdb, only in-frame clones are kept and a portion is missing. V, J and clone size derive from that table, while D and trimming were established from the DNA sequence. Of hundreds of thousands of clones listed, approximately 81% are singletons. V lost 6 bases, J lost 2 bases, and 16 bases stayed unmatched. The CDR3 length is 18 residues. From germline, CDR1 is KGHSH and CDR2 LQKENI. Before being deemed recovered, Cohort 3 donors had two negative PCRs, clearance, or symptom resolution.

Sequencing was done on a sample of PBMCs or T cells enriched from blood (not recorded which). This sequence joins TRBV18 and TRBJ2-3, with 8 bases fitting TRBD2. This TCR derives from a woman aged 45-59 years who had recovered from COVID-19. This CDR3 reads CASSRQVASGWLTDTQYF. DNA for the CDR3: TGTGCCAGCTCCCGGCAAGTGGCTAGCGGGTGGCTCACAGATACGCAGTATTTT. Supplemented by reference TRBV18 and TRBJ2-3, the full variable domain reads NAGVMQNPRHLVRRRGQEARLRCSPMKGHSHVYWYRQLPEEGLKFMVYLQKENIIDESGMPKERFSAEFPKEGPSILRIQQVVRGDSAAYFCASSRQVASGWLTDTQYFGPGTRLTVL.